This T cell receptor beta chain was identified in a study of blood T cell repertoires in COVID-19. Background on the study: Italy, Spain and the United States were the sources of the convalescent and acute COVID-19 samples. Sources were T cells, B-cell-depleted T cells, or PBMCs; the material itself was cDNA or gDNA.

In the authors' methods: The authors estimated nucleated cell counts from reference gene primer amplification. Produced via immunoSEQ multiplex PCR; TCRdb's table is partial and in-frame only. V and J calls and clone size are given by that table; D and trimming were obtained from the DNA. The sample records roughly 200,000 clones, around 80% being singletons. This CDR3 is 14 amino acids long. V dropped 5 bases and J dropped 6 bases, with 13 bases sitting between them. Germline values: CDR1 LNHDA, CDR2 SQIVND (reference sequence). The sequencing sample was made of peripheral blood. The V gene is TRBV19, the J gene TRBJ1-4; D is uncertain. The sequence was obtained from a woman aged 70-85 years with acute or convalescent COVID-19. CDR3 DNA sequence: TGTGCCAGTAGTTTGGAGGGATCGGATGAAAAACTGTTTTTT. Its protein is CASSLEGSDEKLFF.